This T cell receptor beta chain originates from a study of beta chain features in type 1 diabetes. The study, taken as a whole, reports: Type 1 diabetes patients had moderately but significantly shorter TCRB CDR3s in all four CD4+ subsets.

Reverse transcription of all isolated RNA meant that expressed TCRB transcripts were sequenced. This table comes from immunoSEQ multiplex PCR, and its TCRdb copy is limited to in-frame clones, with some not included. The table includes 600,000 or so clones, 9.5% to 15% detected once. Germline V gene sequence: CDR1 MNHEY, CDR2 SVGAGI. Deletions cut 8 bases from V and 7 bases from J, with 11 bases between. The CDR3 is made up of 11 amino acids. A note on this clone: Its matching antigen is unknown.

The source is a man under 40 with type 1 diabetes. This chain uses TRBV6-5 with TRBJ1-2; D gene uncertain. The sequencing input was naive CD4+ T cells from blood. The chain's CDR3 is CASADSVGYTF. CDR3 bases: TGTGCCAGCGCTGACTCCGTTGGCTACACCTTC.